This T cell receptor (beta chain) is from a study of blood T cell repertoires in COVID-19. At the level of the study: The origin of the acute and convalescent COVID-19 samples was the United States, Italy and Spain. PBMCs, B-cell-depleted T cells, or T cells were the source of the cDNA or gDNA that made up the material.

V was trimmed by 6 bases and J by 6 bases, leaving 13 bases between them. This CDR3 contains 13 residues. The germline gives CDR1 KGHSH, CDR2 LQKENI. As processed by the authors: Reference gene primer amplification gave estimated nucleated cell counts. Produced via immunoSEQ multiplex PCR; TCRdb's table is partial and in-frame only. V and J calls and clone size are copied from that table; D and trimming were computed from the DNA. The sample lists about 74,000 clones; 75% to 85% were seen once. Sequenced sample: peripheral blood. This TCR was recovered from a man aged 45-60 years with acute or convalescent COVID-19. The V gene is TRBV18, the J gene TRBJ2-3; D ambiguous. CDR3 sequence (DNA): TGTGCCAGCTCCCGTTCTCCCTCGGATACGCAGTATTTT. Its protein is CASSRSPSDTQYF.